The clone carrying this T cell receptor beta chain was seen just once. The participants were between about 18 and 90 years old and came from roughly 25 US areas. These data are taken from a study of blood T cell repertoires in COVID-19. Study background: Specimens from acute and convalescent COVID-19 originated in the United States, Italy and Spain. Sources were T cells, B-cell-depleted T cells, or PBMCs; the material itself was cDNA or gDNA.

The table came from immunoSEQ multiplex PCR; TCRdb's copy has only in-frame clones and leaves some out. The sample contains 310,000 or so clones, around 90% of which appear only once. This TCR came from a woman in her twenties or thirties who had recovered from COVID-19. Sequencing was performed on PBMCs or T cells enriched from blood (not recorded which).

The chain's CDR3 is CATSRGGDFRGQETQYF. CDR3 sequence (DNA): TGTGCCACCAGCAGAGGGGGTGATTTCAGGGGCCAAGAGACCCAGTACTTC. The rearrangement joins TRBV15 to TRBJ2-5, with D perhaps matching TRBD1 (6 bases). Germline-derived CDR1 and CDR2 are LNHNV and YYDKDF (reference sequence). V lost 1 base and J 1 base, leaving 16 bases between the germline ends. The CDR3 runs to 17 residues.